The 21 T cell receptor beta chains reported below all come from one sample, sequenced in a study of CD8 T cells in ankylosing spondylitis (dated by TCRdb to between 2016 and 2019). The library was prepared using 5' RACE. The instrument given in TCRdb is Illumina HiSeq 2500. The raw public reads went through TCRdb reprocessing: fastp at Q25, MiXCR clone calling, in-frame beta chains kept. Each record represents a unique CDR3 protein, reported with the most common genes and DNA among its rows. The sample table lists 210,000 or so distinct CDR3 sequences, 25% to 30% of them with a count of one. The ten largest clones capture 6.6% of the sample. Source material: blood, either unsorted or a sorted T cell fraction (not recorded which). The receptors shown here come from a male donor with ankylosing spondylitis or in good health (not recorded which).

In this sample, this clonotype turned up a few times. This chain uses TRBV29-1 with TRBJ2-5; a possible D gene is TRBD1 (5 bases). CDR1 and CDR2 (germline): SQVTM, ANQGSEA. V was clipped by 1 base and J by 7 bases, with 16 bases between them. The CDR3 extends over 14 amino acids. This chain's CDR3 is CSVEVRSQGATQYF. The CDR3 region has the DNA TGCAGCGTTGAAGTTCGATCCCAGGGTGCGACCCAGTACTTC. Variable domain in full (rest from reference TRBV29-1 and TRBJ2-5): SAVISQKPSRDICQRGTSLTIQCQVDSQVTMMFWYRQQPGQSLTLIATANQGSEATYESGFVIDKFPISRPNLTFSTLTVSNMSPEDSSIYLCSVEVRSQGATQYFGPGTRLLVL.

V is TRBV2 and J is TRBJ2-2, with a possible D match to TRBD2 (5 bases). The CDR3 extends over 15 amino acids. The germline V gene encodes CDR1 SNHLY and CDR2 FYNNEI. V dropped 7 bases and J dropped 0 bases, with 12 bases sitting between them. The CDR3: CASKRLAPNTGELFF. DNA of the CDR3: TGTGCCAGCAAAAGGCTAGCTCCGAACACCGGGGAGCTGTTTTTT.

This clonotype came up a few times. Just one base apart from a much larger clone, this may be a read error. The J gene is TRBJ2-2, the V gene TRBV4-3; no firm D call. Germline CDR1 reads LGHNA; CDR2 reads YSLEER. This CDR3 is built from 16 residues. V lost 5 bases to trimming and J lost 4 bases, with 17 bases between them. CDR3 DNA sequence: TGCGCCAGCAGCAAAGTCGTACACCCGACCACCGGGGAGCTGTTTTTT. Its protein is CASSKVVHPTTGELFF.

This clonotype occurred once. This chain connects TRBV20-1 to TRBJ1-3; D is undetermined. The CDR3 is 14 amino acids. Germline V CDR1 and CDR2: DFQATT, SNEGSKA (reference sequence). Trimming cost V 0 bases and J 0 bases, with 6 bases left between them. The CDR3 DNA is TGCAGTGCTAGAGATCTGGGCTCTGGAAACACCATATATTTT. This sequence encodes CSARDLGSGNTIYF.

In this sample, this clonotype turned up many times. V is TRBV20-1 and J is TRBJ2-5, with D unresolved. Trimming removed 6 bases at V and 3 bases at J, with 14 bases between. The germline gives CDR1 DFQATT, CDR2 SNEGSKA (reference sequence). This CDR3 has 13 residues. The CDR3 protein is CSASTWLKETQYF. The CDR3 DNA sequence: TGCAGTGCCAGCACCTGGCTTAAAGAGACCCAGTACTTC.

This clonotype was detected a few times. CDR3 nucleotide sequence: TGTGCCAGCAGCTTGGGGGGGGTAGCGGGTTCTGGGAATGAGCAGTTCTTC. This encodes CASSLGGVAGSGNEQFF. The chain recombines TRBV7-2 with TRBJ2-1; 7 nucleotides line up with TRBD2. The V segment lost 3 bases and the J segment 7 bases; nucleotides outside the gene matches: 15. In germline, CDR1 is SGHTA, CDR2 FQGNSA. CDR3 length: 17 amino acids.

This chain joins TRBV20-1 and TRBJ2-7; no clear D gene. The CDR3 has 12 residues. Between the trimmed V and J ends, which lost 3 bases and 7 bases, there was a span of 13 bases. The V gene's germline CDR1 is DFQATT and CDR2 SNEGSKA (reference sequence). This chain's CDR3 is CSASQTMREQYF. The CDR3 DNA reads TGCAGTGCTAGCCAGACCATGAGGGAGCAGTACTTC.

This clonotype was counted ten times or more. CDR3 in DNA: TGTGCCAGCAGCTTAGCGACAGGGTCCGGTCAGCCCCAGCATTTT. This encodes CASSLATGSGQPQHF. The chain couples TRBV7-8 to TRBJ1-5, with TRBD1 identical over 7 bases. This CDR3 comprises 15 residues. J lost 6 bases, V lost 0 bases, and 5 bases had no gene match. Germline V lookup: CDR1 SGHVS, CDR2 FQNEAQ.

There are many counts of this clonotype. This sequence joins TRBV29-1 and TRBJ2-7; 8 bases map to TRBD1. Germline V gene sequence: CDR1 SQVTM, CDR2 ANQGSEA. V gave up 3 bases and J gave up 7 bases; unmatched junction bases: 11. This CDR3 is 14 amino acids long. The CDR3 nucleotides are TGCAGCGTTGAGTCTGGCAGGGGGCTAGGGGAGCAGTACTTC. Translating it yields CSVESGRGLGEQYF.

This clonotype was detected ten times or more. This chain links TRBV14 with TRBJ2-3, with a weak D call TRBD1 (6 bases). Trimming stripped 3 bases from V and 9 bases from J, with 7 bases between. Per the germline V gene, CDR1 is SGHDN and CDR2 is FVKESK. The CDR3 consists of 11 residues. The CDR3 reads CASSQGTTQYF. The CDR3 region has the DNA TGTGCCAGCAGCCAGGGGACAACGCAGTATTTT. Drawing the rest from reference TRBV14 and TRBJ2-3, the complete variable domain is EAGVTQFPSHSVIEKGQTVTLRCDPISGHDNLYWYRRVMGKEIKFLLHFVKESKQDESGMPNNRFLAERTGGTYSTLKVQPAELEDSGVYFCASSQGTTQYFGPGTRLTVL.

This clonotype occurred a few times. The chain's CDR3 is CASSRDRGRHEQFF. The CDR3 nucleotides are TGCGCCAGCAGCCGCGACAGGGGGCGGCATGAGCAGTTCTTC. The V call is TRBV5-1, the J call TRBJ2-1; 10 bases are shared with TRBD1. V trimming: 4 bases; J trimming: 8 bases; junction bases outside the gene matches: 6. This CDR3 spans 14 amino acids. CDR1 and CDR2 from the germline V gene are SGHRS and YFSETQ. The entire variable domain, with the rest obtained from reference TRBV5-1 and TRBJ2-1, is as follows: KAGVTQTPRYLIKTRGQQVTLSCSPISGHRSVSWYQQTPGQGLQFLFEYFSETQRNKGNFPGRFSGRQFSNSRSEMNVSTLELGDSALYLCASSRDRGRHEQFFGPGTRLTVL.

In its sample, this clonotype was seen a few times. This chain connects TRBV20-1 to TRBJ1-5; 8 bases match TRBD1. The CDR3 is 17 amino acids. The V and J ends lost 0 bases and 1 base, in that order; junction bases with no gene match: 8. The germline CDR1 and CDR2 sequences are DFQATT and SNEGSKA (reference sequence). CDR3 DNA sequence: TGCAGTGCTAGAGATAGGACAGGGATGAGGAGCAATCAGCCCCAGCATTTT. Its protein is CSARDRTGMRSNQPQHF.

This clonotype was found a few times. The chain links TRBV20-1 to TRBJ2-3; D perhaps matches TRBD2 (6 bases). V shed 5 bases and J shed 0 bases, with 12 bases lying between them. Germline V gives CDR1 DFQATT, CDR2 SNEGSKA (reference sequence). The CDR3 loop spans 14 amino acids. The CDR3 is CSAQRVPSTDTQYF. The CDR3 DNA reads as TGCAGTGCTCAGCGGGTTCCTAGCACAGATACGCAGTATTTT.

This clonotype was found many times. This chain connects TRBV9 to TRBJ2-3; D not certain. CDR3 size: 13 residues. V was pared by 0 bases and J by 1 base, with 3 bases between. Germline V gives CDR1 SGDLS, CDR2 YYNGEE. CDR3 nucleotide sequence: TGTGCCAGCAGCGTAGAACGCACAGATACGCAGTATTTT. Translation gives CASSVERTDTQYF.

This clonotype was counted at least ten times. This chain uses TRBV9 with TRBJ2-2; 9 nucleotides match TRBD2. V trimming: 3 bases; J trimming: 4 bases; junction bases outside the gene matches: 7. This CDR3 comprises 16 residues. Germline CDR1 SGDLS, CDR2 YYNGEE. This chain's CDR3 is CASSAFSGSVTGELFF. CDR3 sequence (DNA): TGTGCCAGCAGCGCCTTTAGCGGGAGCGTCACCGGGGAGCTGTTTTTT.

CDR3 in amino acids: CASSLATRSYNEQFF. In nucleotides, the CDR3 is TGTGCCAGCAGCTTAGCGACTAGGTCGTACAATGAGCAGTTCTTC. The chain combines TRBV11-1 with TRBJ2-1; D is perhaps TRBD2 (6 bases). CDR1 is SGHAT and CDR2 is FQDESV in the germline V gene (reference sequence). Trimming shortened V by 0 bases and J by 4 bases, and 10 bases separated the two germline ends. This CDR3 has 15 residues.

The chain carries TRBV5-8 and TRBJ2-1; 16 nucleotides line up with TRBD2. The CDR3 contains 17 residues. Unmatched junction bases numbered 8, after V lost 3 bases and J lost 8 bases. The germline CDR1 and CDR2 sequences are SGHTS and YDEGEE. In DNA, the CDR3 is TGTGCCAGCAGCTCGGGACTAGCGGGAGGGCTGGAGGATGAGCAGTTCTTC. Protein: CASSSGLAGGLEDEQFF.

This chain links TRBV5-1 with TRBJ2-7; D not resolved. V lost 2 bases and J lost 4, with 10 bases in between. The germline CDR1 and CDR2 sequences are SGHRS and YFSETQ. The CDR3 has 13 residues. Here the CDR3 DNA reads TGCGCCAGCAGCTTCTTGGGCAGTTACGAGCAGTACTTC. Residues: CASSFLGSYEQYF. Variable domain in full (rest from reference TRBV5-1 and TRBJ2-7): KAGVTQTPRYLIKTRGQQVTLSCSPISGHRSVSWYQQTPGQGLQFLFEYFSETQRNKGNFPGRFSGRQFSNSRSEMNVSTLELGDSALYLCASSFLGSYEQYFGPGTRLTVT.

This chain joins TRBV20-1 and TRBJ2-3, with 9 bases identical to TRBD2. Germline trimming cut 0 bases from V and 6 bases from J; bases unmatched to any gene: 10. The length of the CDR3 is 16 residues. Looked up from germline, CDR1 is DFQATT and CDR2 is SNEGSKA (reference sequence). The CDR3 loop reads CSARDPQREVADTQYF. The CDR3 region has the DNA TGCAGTGCTAGAGATCCTCAGCGGGAGGTAGCGGATACGCAGTATTTT.

This clonotype was seen many times. The chain combines TRBV20-1 with TRBJ1-4, with D uncertain. Germline CDR1 is DFQATT and CDR2 is SNEGSKA (reference sequence). This CDR3 region has 13 residues. The CDR3 sequence: CTTAGRINEKLFF. CDR3 nucleotide sequence: TGCACCACGGCCGGACGGATTAATGAAAAACTGTTTTTT.

This clonotype was recorded a few times. The CDR3 nucleotides are TGTGCCAGCAGCCGGGGGAGGGGAAATCAGCCCCAGCATTTT. Protein sequence: CASSRGRGNQPQHF. This rearrangement joins TRBV3-1 to TRBJ1-5; D is possibly TRBD1 (5 bases). V dropped 4 bases and J dropped 4 bases, with 11 bases sitting between them. The length of the CDR3 is 14 residues. Germline CDR1 and CDR2: LGHDT and YNNKEL (reference sequence).